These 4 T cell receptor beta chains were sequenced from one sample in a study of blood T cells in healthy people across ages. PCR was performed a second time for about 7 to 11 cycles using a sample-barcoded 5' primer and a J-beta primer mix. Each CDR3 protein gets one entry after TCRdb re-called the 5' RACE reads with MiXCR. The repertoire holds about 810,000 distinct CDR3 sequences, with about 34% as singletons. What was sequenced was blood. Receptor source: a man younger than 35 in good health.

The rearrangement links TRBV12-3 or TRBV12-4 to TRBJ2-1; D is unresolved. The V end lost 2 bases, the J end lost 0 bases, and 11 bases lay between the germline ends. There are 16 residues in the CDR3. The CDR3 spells CASSLKTRSSYNEQFF. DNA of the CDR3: TGTGCCAGCAGTTTAAAGACACGGAGCTCCTACAATGAGCAGTTCTTC.

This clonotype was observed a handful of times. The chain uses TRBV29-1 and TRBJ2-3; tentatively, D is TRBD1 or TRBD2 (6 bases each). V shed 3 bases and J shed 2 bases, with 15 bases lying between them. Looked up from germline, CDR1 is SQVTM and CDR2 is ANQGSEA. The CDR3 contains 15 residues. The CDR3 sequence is CSVDIPGAPTDTQYF. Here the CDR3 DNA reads TGCAGCGTTGATATACCGGGGGCCCCCACAGATACGCAGTATTTT.

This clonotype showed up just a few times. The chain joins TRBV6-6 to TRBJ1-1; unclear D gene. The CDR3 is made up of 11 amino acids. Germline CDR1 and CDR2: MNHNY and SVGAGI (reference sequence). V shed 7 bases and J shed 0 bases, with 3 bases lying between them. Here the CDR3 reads CASMLNTEAFF. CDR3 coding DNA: TGTGCCAGCATGTTGAACACTGAAGCTTTCTTT.

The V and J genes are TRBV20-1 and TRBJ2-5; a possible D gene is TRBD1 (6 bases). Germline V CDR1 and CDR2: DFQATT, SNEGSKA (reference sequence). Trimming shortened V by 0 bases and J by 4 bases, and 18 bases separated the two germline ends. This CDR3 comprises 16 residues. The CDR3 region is CSARDWGRVSLETQYF. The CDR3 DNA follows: TGCAGTGCTAGAGATTGGGGGCGAGTGTCTCTAGAGACCCAGTACTTC.